This T cell receptor beta chain was sequenced in a study of blood T cells in healthy people across ages. General observations from the study: Measured against age, TCR beta diversity per million T cells decreased in a roughly linear manner.

Trimming pared 7 bases from V and 0 bases from J, leaving 7 bases between. Germline values: CDR1 SQVTM, CDR2 ANQGSEA. The CDR3 has 13 amino acids. For the second PCR, which ran for about 7 to 11 cycles, a sample-barcoded 5' primer and a J-beta primer mix were used. Tags on each cDNA molecule came from a template-switch adaptor with 12 random nucleotides. TCRdb passed the 5' RACE reads through MiXCR, listing each CDR3 protein once. The table shows roughly 680,000 distinct CDR3 sequences, with 40% to 65% occurring only once. As concerns this clonotype: Its antigen is undetermined.

They isolated at least 7 million PBMCs from each sample. The TCR comes from a woman over 75 in good health. The sequenced sample was blood. The chain links TRBV29-1 to TRBJ1-6, with D hard to call. The CDR3 sequence is CSARTSYNSPLHF. The CDR3 DNA is TGCAGCGCCCGGACCTCCTATAATTCACCCCTCCACTTT.